Sequencing of this TCR beta chain was carried out in a study of T cell clonality in common variable immunodeficiency. Study-wide findings and caveats: Links between repertoire features and CVID complications were heterogeneity-limited.

This clone appeared many times. Its antigen is not known. The sequence runs out 3 residues before the end of the CDR3; the remainder is reconstructed from the germline J gene. Each donor provided about 4.5 to 8.5 ml of heparinized whole blood. This CDR3 spans 13 amino acids. V was pared by 0 bases and J by 1 base, with 4 bases between. The V gene's germline CDR1 is SGHRS and CDR2 YFSETQ. Using immunoSEQ multiplex PCR, the repertoire was profiled, and TCRdb retains in-frame clones only, with some absent. The sample contains tens of thousands of clones, none of them singletons. The receptor's source is a person aged 18 to 75 in good health. Sequences were obtained from peripheral blood mononuclear cells. The V gene is TRBV5-1, the J gene TRBJ1-1; no clear D. The CDR3 spells CASSLDTNTEAFF. Partial CDR3 DNA: TGCGCCAGCAGCTTGGACACGAACACTGAA.